The present T cell receptor beta chain was sequenced within a study of shared clonotypes between healthy human individuals. Across the whole study: For every donor, three CD4 naive, three CD4 memory, two CD8 naive and one CD8 memory plates were used.

TCRdb keeps only in-frame clones here, not all; method: immunoSEQ multiplex PCR. This sample has more than 550,000 clones, with about nine tenths found just once. V shed 2 bases and J shed 0 bases, with 20 bases lying between them. The CDR3 runs 19 residues. From germline, CDR1 is MNHNS and CDR2 SASEGT. The receptor comes from a man between 18 and 29 years old in good health. Some clones in this sample may be carry-over from other donors' samples. The chain has TRBV6-1 and TRBJ1-5, with no clear D. The sample consisted of memory CD8+ T cells from PBMCs. Regarding subset: CD45RO+ cells pooled with CCR7-negative TemRA cells. CDR3 region: CASSEQPQHLLYSNQPQHF. The CDR3 DNA reads TGTGCCAGCAGTGAACAGCCGCAACACCTCCTATATAGCAATCAGCCCCAGCATTTT.